This note documents a single T cell receptor (beta chain) sequence. The TCR library protocol attached unique molecular identifiers to the individual cDNA molecules. Each CDR3 protein is one row after TCRdb ran MiXCR on the 5' RACE reads. This sample has 65,000 to 75,000 distinct CDR3 sequences, with approximately 10% found just once. Trimming took 3 bases from V and 2 from J, leaving 16 bases between them. This CDR3 is built from 17 residues. This sample was taken from a study of early T cells in non-severe SARS-CoV-2 infection. Study in general: Investigators sequenced bulk RNA drawn from unsorted whole blood, and chains remained unpaired.

The chain carries TRBV12-3 or TRBV12-4 and TRBJ2-2, with a weak D call TRBD1 (6 bases). The sequenced sample was whole blood. This receptor was taken from an adult who was a healthcare worker with PCR-confirmed SARS-CoV-2 infection or an uninfected control (not recorded which). CDR3 residues: CASSLRPGHTNTGELFF. CDR3 nucleotides: TGTGCCAGCAGTTTGCGTCCGGGACATACCAACACCGGGGAGCTGTTTTTT.